Below, one T cell receptor beta chain is given with its context. CDR3 length equals 14 residues. The germline CDR1 and CDR2 sequences are SGHTA and FQGTGA. V was trimmed by 8 bases and J by 8 bases, leaving 19 bases between them. All donors came from Russia, were Caucasian and healthy, and spanned ages roughly 6 to 95. The study isolated at least 6 million PBMCs from each sample. This entry is derived from a study of blood T cells in healthy people across ages. A second PCR of roughly 7 to 11 cycles used a sample-barcoded 5' primer and a J-beta primer mix. MiXCR, applied by TCRdb to the 5' RACE reads, yields one record per CDR3 protein. The sample has hundreds of thousands of distinct CDR3 sequences, approximately 60% seen once.

The chain is built from TRBV7-3 and TRBJ2-1; maybe TRBD2 (6 bases). The TCR sequence derives from a man aged 35-49 years in good health. Sequencing was done on a sample of blood. The CDR3 spells CASAKVGGGDEQFF. In nucleotides, the CDR3 is TGTGCCAGCGCCAAGGTGGGGGGTGGGGATGAGCAGTTCTTC.